Described below is a single TCR beta chain sequence and its context. Its antigen is unidentified. This sample is drawn from a study of shared clonotypes between healthy human individuals. Study results and caveats: Some clonotypes were shared by all four sorted-subset donors, while others were not shared. The non-shared ones had lower generation probabilities than the shared ones.

Nashville, Tennessee was home to all donors, who were Caucasian adults. The V gene end was trimmed by 4 bases and the J gene end by 0 bases; junction bases not matched to a gene: 4. CDR1 is MGHRA and CDR2 is YSYEKL in the germline V gene. The CDR3 sequence is 17 residues long. Samples underwent the assay at deep level. The authors distributed each subset's genomic DNA evenly over several immunoSEQ plates. Profiling relied on immunoSEQ multiplex PCR, and the TCRdb table lists in-frame clones only, not all of them. The table shows some 2,400,000 clones, with around 95% occurring only once. This clonotype was sampled from a man in his late teens or twenties in good health. The chain is built from TRBV4-1 and TRBJ2-4; 12 bases are shared with TRBD2. Material for sequencing was naive CD4+ T cells sorted from blood. Subset described: CD45RA+ positively selected. The CDR3 DNA is TGCGCCAGCAGCCCTCTAGCGGGGGGGATAGCCAAAAACATTCAGTACTTC. It yields the protein CASSPLAGGIAKNIQYF.